What follows describes a single TCR beta chain. Its matching antigen is unknown. V shed 0 bases and J shed 8 bases, with 19 bases lying between them. This CDR3 contains 17 residues. CDR1 SEHNR and CDR2 FQNEAQ come from the germline V gene (reference sequence). Primers: 60 Vbeta forward and 13 Jbeta reverse. Measured with immunoSEQ multiplex PCR; TCRdb has only the in-frame clones, and not every one. The data contain roughly 120,000 clones, 75% to 90% of them singletons. This sample is drawn from a study of cytomegalovirus exposure and HLA in healthy donors. Whole-study context: Unique TCRs from HLA-typed donors, 75 million to 100 million of them, were held in an early data release. General study results and limits: Among donors in an Asian-associated ancestry cluster, a later analysis reportedly found fewer N-insertions than the roughly 680-donor mean. Earlier results showed most TCR beta V segments being productive about 87% or about 30% of the time. Association of a missense DCLRE1C variant with TCR beta V- and J-gene trimming was reported in a later analysis.

The gene calls are TRBV7-9 and TRBJ2-2, with D unresolved. This receptor was obtained from a female donor in good health and CMV-seropositive. Sequencing was performed on PBMCs. CDR3 sequence: CASSLASLGRSTGELFF. The CDR3 DNA sequence: TGTGCCAGCAGCTTAGCGTCCCTTGGCAGGTCGACGGGGGAGCTGTTTTTT. Full variable domain (remainder filled in from reference TRBV7-9 and TRBJ2-2): DTGVSQNPRHKITKRGQNVTFRCDPISEHNRLYWYRQTLGQGPEFLTYFQNEAQLEKSRLLSDRFSAERPKGSFSTLEIQRTEQGDSAMYLCASSLASLGRSTGELFFGEGSRLTVL.